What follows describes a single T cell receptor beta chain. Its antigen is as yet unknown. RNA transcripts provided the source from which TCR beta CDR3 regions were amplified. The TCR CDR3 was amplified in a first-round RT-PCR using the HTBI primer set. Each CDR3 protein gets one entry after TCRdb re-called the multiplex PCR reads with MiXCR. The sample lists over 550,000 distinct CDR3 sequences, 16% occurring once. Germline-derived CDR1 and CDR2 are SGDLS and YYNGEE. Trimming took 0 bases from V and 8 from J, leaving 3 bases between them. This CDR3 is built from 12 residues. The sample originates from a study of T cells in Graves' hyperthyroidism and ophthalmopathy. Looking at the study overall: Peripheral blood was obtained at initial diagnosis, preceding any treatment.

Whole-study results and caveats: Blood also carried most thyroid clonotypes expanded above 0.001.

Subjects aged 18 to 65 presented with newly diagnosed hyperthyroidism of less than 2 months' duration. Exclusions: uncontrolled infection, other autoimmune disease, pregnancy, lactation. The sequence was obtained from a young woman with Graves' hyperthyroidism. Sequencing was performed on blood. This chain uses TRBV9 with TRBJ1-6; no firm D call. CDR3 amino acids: CASSVEHSPLHF. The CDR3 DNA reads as TGTGCCAGCAGCGTAGAACATTCACCCCTCCACTTT.